Below, 10 T cell receptor beta chains from the same sample are listed, as sequenced in a study of blood T cell repertoires in COVID-19. Some clones are missing from TCRdb's copy, which holds only in-frame ones; the method was immunoSEQ multiplex PCR. The profile covers about 46,000 clones, with 86% appearing a single time and about a sixth taken by the ten largest. Sequencing was carried out using peripheral blood. Receptors were obtained from a man in his 60s with active or convalescent COVID-19.

The chain has TRBV6-5 and TRBJ2-3; TRBD1 agrees at 8 bases. There are 15 residues in the CDR3. Germline loops: CDR1 MNHEY, CDR2 SVGAGI. Trimming took 5 bases from V and 6 from J; bases not matched to a gene: 10. In DNA, the CDR3 is TGTGCCAGCAGTAGGGGGGACAGGTCAGGCGATACGCAGTATTTT. Translated, it gives CASSRGDRSGDTQYF.

The genes are TRBV12-3 or TRBV12-4 and TRBJ1-5; D is ambiguous. The CDR3 extends over 12 amino acids. The V end lost 6 bases, the J end lost 4 bases, and 7 bases lay between the germline ends. CDR3 coding DNA: TGTGCCAGCAGGGCAGGTAATCAGCCCCAGCATTTT. Amino acids: CASRAGNQPQHF.

The chain joins TRBV21-1 to TRBJ1-5; whether TRBD1, the table's D call, matches the DNA was not checked. TRBV21-1 is shown as a pseudogene. CDR3 length: 16 amino acids. The CDR3 region is CASSKERGNSNQPQHF. CDR3 DNA: TGTGCCAGCAGCAAAGAAAGGGGCAATAGCAATCAGCCCCAGCATTTT.

J is TRBJ1-1 and V is TRBV9, with D hard to call. There are 15 residues in the CDR3. With 0 bases removed from V and 3 bases from J, the gap between germline ends came to 12 bases. Germline V lookup: CDR1 SGDLS, CDR2 YYNGEE. The chain's CDR3 is CASSVALGSDTEAFF. CDR3 nucleotide sequence: TGTGCCAGCAGCGTAGCTCTGGGGAGCGACACTGAAGCTTTCTTT.

The chain is built from TRBV11-3 and TRBJ2-1, with a possible D match to TRBD2 (7 bases). Germline CDR1 is SGHNT and CDR2 is YENEEA. This CDR3 contains 16 residues. Trimming shortened V by 2 bases and J by 0 bases, and 11 bases separated the two germline ends. This CDR3 reads CASSLLGGGSYNEQFF. The CDR3 DNA reads as TGTGCCAGCAGCTTACTAGGGGGGGGCTCCTACAATGAGCAGTTCTTC. Filled out from reference TRBV11-3 and TRBJ2-1, the complete variable domain reads EAGVVQSPRYKIIEKKQPVAFWCNPISGHNTLYWYLQNLGQGPELLIRYENEEAVDDSQLPKDRFSAERLKGVDSTLKIQPAELGDSAVYLCASSLLGGGSYNEQFFGPGTRLTVL.

This chain connects TRBV30 to TRBJ1-2; possibly TRBD1 for D (6 bases). The germline V and J ends were trimmed by 4 bases and 8 bases, with 23 bases remaining between them. This CDR3 is built from 15 residues. Germline V gene sequence: CDR1 GTSNPN, CDR2 SVGIG (reference sequence). The chain's CDR3 is CAWTGTSSWFGGYTF. The CDR3 DNA reads as TGTGCCTGGACTGGGACATCATCGTGGTTCGGGGGCTACACCTTC. Full variable domain (missing parts from reference TRBV30 and TRBJ1-2): SQTIHQWPATLVQPVGSPLSLECTVEGTSNPNLYWYRQAAGRGLQLLFYSVGIGQISSEVPQNLSASRPQDRQFILSSKKLLLSDSGFYLCAWTGTSSWFGGYTFGSGTRLTVV.

The chain has TRBV7-2 and TRBJ1-2, with no clear D. Germline assignment: CDR1 SGHTA and CDR2 FQGNSA. This CDR3 is 13 amino acids long. Trimming left V 7 bases short and J 9 bases short, with 18 bases between. CDR3 DNA sequence: TGTGCCAGCAATCCGACGGGAGAGGGTAGCTACACCTTC. Translation: CASNPTGEGSYTF.

The chain combines TRBV13 with TRBJ2-3; 8 bases agree with TRBD2. The CDR3 consists of 14 residues. CDR1 is PRHDT, CDR2 FYEKMQ, per germline (reference sequence). The J segment lost 5 bases and the V segment lost 5 bases, leaving 6 bases of the junction unmatched. In DNA, the CDR3 is TGTGCCAGCAGCCAACTAGCGGTCGAAGATACGCAGTATTTT. Amino acids: CASSQLAVEDTQYF.

This clone was detected once. The chain employs TRBV21-1 and TRBJ2-7; the table names TRBD2, a call not compared with the DNA. TRBV21-1 is a recognized pseudogene. The CDR3 is made up of 15 amino acids. Here the CDR3 DNA reads TGTGCCAGCAGCAAAGGAGCGGGGACCGCGAGGGAGCAGTACTTC. Translating it yields CASSKGAGTAREQYF.

The V and J genes are TRBV15 and TRBJ1-5, with 8 bases that match TRBD1. V was clipped by 0 bases and J by 11 bases; unmatched bases: 12. CDR3 length equals 16 residues. Germline V gene sequence: CDR1 LNHNV, CDR2 YYDKDF (reference sequence). The CDR3 sequence is CATSRDPGTGQSAQHF. DNA of the CDR3: TGTGCCACCAGCAGAGATCCCGGGACAGGACAATCAGCCCAGCATTTT.